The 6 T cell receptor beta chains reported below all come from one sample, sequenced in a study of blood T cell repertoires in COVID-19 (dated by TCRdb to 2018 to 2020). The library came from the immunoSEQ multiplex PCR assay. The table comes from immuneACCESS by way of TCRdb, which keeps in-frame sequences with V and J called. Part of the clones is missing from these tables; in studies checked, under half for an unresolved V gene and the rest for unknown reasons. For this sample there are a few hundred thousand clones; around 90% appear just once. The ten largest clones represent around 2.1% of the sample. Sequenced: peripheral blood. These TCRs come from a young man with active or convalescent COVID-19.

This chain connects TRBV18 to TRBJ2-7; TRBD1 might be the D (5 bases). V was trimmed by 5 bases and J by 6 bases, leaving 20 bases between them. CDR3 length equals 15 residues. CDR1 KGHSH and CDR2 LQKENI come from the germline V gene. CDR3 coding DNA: TGTGCCAGCTCAGACCAGGGTACCGACCTCGGCGAGCAGTACTTC. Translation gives CASSDQGTDLGEQYF.

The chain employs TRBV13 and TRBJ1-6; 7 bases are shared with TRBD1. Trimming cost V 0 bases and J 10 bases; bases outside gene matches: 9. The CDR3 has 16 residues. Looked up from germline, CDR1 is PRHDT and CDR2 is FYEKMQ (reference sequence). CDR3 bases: TGTGCCAGCAGCTTAGGGTTGCAGGGGGTTTGGTCACCCCTCCACTTT. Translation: CASSLGLQGVWSPLHF.

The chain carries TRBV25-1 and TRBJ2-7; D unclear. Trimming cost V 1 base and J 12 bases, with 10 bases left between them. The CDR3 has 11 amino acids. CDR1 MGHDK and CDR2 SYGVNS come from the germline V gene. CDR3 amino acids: CASSESRKWYF. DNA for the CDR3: TGTGCCAGCAGTGAATCCAGAAAGTGGTACTTC.

The CDR3 DNA reads TGTGCCAGCAGCCAAAGCCCCGGGGGATACGAGCAGTACTTC. Translating it yields CASSQSPGGYEQYF. The chain carries TRBV3-1 (or the pseudogene TRBV3-2) and TRBJ2-7, with D tentatively TRBD2 (6 bases). CDR3 length equals 14 residues. Germline CDR1 LGHDT, CDR2 YNNKEL (reference sequence). V shed 2 bases and J shed 4 bases, with 12 bases lying between them.

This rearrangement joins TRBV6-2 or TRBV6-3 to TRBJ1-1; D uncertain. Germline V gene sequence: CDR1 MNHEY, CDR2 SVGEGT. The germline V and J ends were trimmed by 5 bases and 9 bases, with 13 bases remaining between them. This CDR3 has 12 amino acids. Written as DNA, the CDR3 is TGTGCCAGCAGTAACCAACGGGAGAAAGCTTTCTTT. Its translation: CASSNQREKAFF.

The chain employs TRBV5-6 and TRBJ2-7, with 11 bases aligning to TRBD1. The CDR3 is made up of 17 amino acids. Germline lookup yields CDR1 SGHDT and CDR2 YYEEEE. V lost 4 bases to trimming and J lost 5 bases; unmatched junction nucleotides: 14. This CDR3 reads CASSQTFPGTGGDEQYF. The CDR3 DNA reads TGTGCCAGCAGCCAGACTTTTCCCGGGACAGGGGGGGACGAGCAGTACTTC.